This TCR beta chain derives from a study of low-dose radiotherapy and immunotherapy resistance in tumors. Study-wide context: With cycle 1 day 1 as the start, patients took oral aspirin 300 mg daily for four cycles.

Time point here: before trial treatment. This clonotype was observed many times. Germline-derived CDR1 and CDR2 are SQVTM and ANQGSEA. The V end lost 6 bases, the J end lost 5 bases, and 20 bases lay between the germline ends. This CDR3 contains 15 residues. TRAV- and TRBV-specific primers were used for first-strand cDNA, which covered alpha and beta chains. The authors ran 20 PCR cycles to amplify TCRs with a constant-region primer and V-primer adapter. TCRdb analysed the reads with MiXCR anew, one entry per CDR3 protein. This sample has tens of thousands of distinct CDR3 sequences, with over 15% found just once.

The chain couples TRBV29-1 to TRBJ2-1; weak D call: TRBD2 (7 bases). The sequence was obtained from a male donor with prostate cancer. This material consisted of PBMCs, taken before treatment. The CDR3 nucleotides are TGCAGCGTCCAAGAGATTCGGGGGGCCAACAATGAGCAGTTCTTC. Protein: CSVQEIRGANNEQFF.